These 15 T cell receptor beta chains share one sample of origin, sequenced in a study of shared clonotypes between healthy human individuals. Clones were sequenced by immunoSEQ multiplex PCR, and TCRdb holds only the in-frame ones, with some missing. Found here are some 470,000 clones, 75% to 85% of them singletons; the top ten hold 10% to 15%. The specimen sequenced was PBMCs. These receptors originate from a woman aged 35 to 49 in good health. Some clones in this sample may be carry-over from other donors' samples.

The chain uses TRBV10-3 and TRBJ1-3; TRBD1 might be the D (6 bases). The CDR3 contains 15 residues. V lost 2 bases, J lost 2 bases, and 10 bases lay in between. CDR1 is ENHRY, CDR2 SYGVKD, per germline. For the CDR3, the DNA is TGTGCCATCAGTGAGGTCGGGACACCTGGAAACACCATATATTTT. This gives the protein CAISEVGTPGNTIYF.

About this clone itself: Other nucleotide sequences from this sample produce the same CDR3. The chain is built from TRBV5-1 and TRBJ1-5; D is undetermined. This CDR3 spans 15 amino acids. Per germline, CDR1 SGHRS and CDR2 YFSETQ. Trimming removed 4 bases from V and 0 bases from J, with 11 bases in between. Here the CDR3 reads CASSPGANSNQPQHF. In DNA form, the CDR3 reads TGCGCCAGCAGCCCGGGCGCGAATAGCAATCAGCCCCAGCATTTT.

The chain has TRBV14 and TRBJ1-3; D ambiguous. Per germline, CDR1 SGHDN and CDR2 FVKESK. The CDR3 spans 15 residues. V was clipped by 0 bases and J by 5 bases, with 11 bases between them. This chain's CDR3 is CASSQDWSRRNTIYF. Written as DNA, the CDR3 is TGTGCCAGCAGCCAAGATTGGAGCAGAAGAAACACCATATATTTT.

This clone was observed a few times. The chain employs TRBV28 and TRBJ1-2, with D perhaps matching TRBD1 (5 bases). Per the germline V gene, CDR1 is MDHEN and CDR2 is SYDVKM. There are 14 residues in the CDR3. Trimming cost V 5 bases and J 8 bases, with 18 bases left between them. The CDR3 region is CASSQAGTAKGYTF. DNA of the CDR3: TGTGCCAGCAGTCAGGCCGGGACCGCTAAAGGCTACACCTTC.

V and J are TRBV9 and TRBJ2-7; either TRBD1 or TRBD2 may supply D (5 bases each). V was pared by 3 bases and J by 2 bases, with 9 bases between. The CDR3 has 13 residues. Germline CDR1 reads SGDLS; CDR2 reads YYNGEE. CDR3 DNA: TGTGCCAGCAGCGACGGGGCGGCCTACGAGCAGTACTTC. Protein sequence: CASSDGAAYEQYF.

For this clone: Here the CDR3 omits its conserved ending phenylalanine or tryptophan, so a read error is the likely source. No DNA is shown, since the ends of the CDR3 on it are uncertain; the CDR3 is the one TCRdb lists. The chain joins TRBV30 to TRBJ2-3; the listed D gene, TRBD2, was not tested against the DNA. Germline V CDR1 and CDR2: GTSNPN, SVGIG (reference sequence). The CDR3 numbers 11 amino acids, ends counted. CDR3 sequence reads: CASSLVGQPTL.

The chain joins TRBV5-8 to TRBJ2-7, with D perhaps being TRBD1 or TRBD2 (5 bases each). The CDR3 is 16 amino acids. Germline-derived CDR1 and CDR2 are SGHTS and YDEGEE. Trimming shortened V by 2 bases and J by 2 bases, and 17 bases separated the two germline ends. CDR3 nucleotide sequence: TGTGCCAGCAGCTTTCAAGACGGGACCGGCGCCTACGAGCAGTACTTC. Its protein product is CASSFQDGTGAYEQYF.

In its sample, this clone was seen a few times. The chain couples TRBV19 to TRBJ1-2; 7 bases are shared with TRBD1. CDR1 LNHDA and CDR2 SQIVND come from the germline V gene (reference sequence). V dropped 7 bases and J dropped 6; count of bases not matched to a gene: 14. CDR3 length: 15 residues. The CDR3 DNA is TGTGCCAGTACCATAGGCGACAGGGTGCCTGATGGCTACACCTTC. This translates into CASTIGDRVPDGYTF.

The CDR3 spells CASSQAGGAGSRHEQFF. CDR3 nucleotide sequence: TGCGCCAGCAGCCAAGCTGGAGGAGCCGGGTCCCGCCATGAGCAGTTCTTC. The chain has TRBV4-3 and TRBJ2-1; D perhaps matches TRBD2 (5 bases). Germline V gives CDR1 LGHNA, CDR2 YSLEER. V lost 1 base and J lost 8, with 21 bases in between. This CDR3 comprises 17 residues.

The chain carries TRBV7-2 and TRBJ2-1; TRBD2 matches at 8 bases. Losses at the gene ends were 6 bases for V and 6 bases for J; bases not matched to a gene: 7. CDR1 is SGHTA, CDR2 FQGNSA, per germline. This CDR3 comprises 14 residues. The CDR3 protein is CASRKGLGGNEQFF. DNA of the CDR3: TGTGCCAGCAGGAAGGGACTAGGAGGCAATGAGCAGTTCTTC.

This CDR3 reads CATRRYSNQPQHF. The CDR3, as DNA: TGTGCCACCCGACGCTATAGCAATCAGCCCCAGCATTTT. This chain uses TRBV2 with TRBJ1-5, with no clear D. Germline V CDR1 and CDR2: SNHLY, FYNNEI. Trimming removed 10 bases from V and 0 bases from J, with 10 bases in between. The CDR3 has 13 amino acids.

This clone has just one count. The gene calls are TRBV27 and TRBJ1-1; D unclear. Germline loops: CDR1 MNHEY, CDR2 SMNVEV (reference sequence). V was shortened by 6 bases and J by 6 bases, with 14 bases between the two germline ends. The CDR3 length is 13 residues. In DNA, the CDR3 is TGTGCCAGCAGGCTTCACCGTGGCGCTGAAGCTTTCTTT. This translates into CASRLHRGAEAFF.

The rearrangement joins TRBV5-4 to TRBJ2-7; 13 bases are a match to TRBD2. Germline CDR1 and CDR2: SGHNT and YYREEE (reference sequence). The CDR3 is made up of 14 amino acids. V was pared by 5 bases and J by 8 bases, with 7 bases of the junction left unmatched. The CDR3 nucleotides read TGTGCCAGCAGTACAGGACTAGCGGGAGCCAAGCAGTACTTC. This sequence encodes CASSTGLAGAKQYF. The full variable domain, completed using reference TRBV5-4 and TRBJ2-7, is ETGVTQSPTHLIKTRGQQVTLRCSSQSGHNTVSWYQQALGQGPQFIFQYYREEENGRGNFPPRFSGLQFPNYSSELNVNALELDDSALYLCASSTGLAGAKQYFGPGTRLTVT.

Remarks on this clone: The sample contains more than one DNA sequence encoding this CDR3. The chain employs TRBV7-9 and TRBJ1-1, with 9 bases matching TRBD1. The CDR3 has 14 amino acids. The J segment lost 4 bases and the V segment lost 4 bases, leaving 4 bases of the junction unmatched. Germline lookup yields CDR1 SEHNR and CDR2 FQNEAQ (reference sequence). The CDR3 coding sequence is TGTGCCAGCAGCTCGACAGGGGGGGGCACTGAAGCTTTCTTT. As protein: CASSSTGGGTEAFF.

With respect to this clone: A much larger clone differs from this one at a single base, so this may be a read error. The CDR3 DNA is TGCGCCAGCAGCTTGACGCAGGGGGAAAACTATGGCTACACCTTC. It yields the protein CASSLTQGENYGYTF. The chain links TRBV5-1 to TRBJ1-2; TRBD1 matches 7 bases. The length of the CDR3 is 15 residues. CDR1 is SGHRS, CDR2 YFSETQ, per germline. Germline trimming cut 1 base from V and 2 bases from J; bases unmatched to any gene: 5.